Relative to its sample, the clone carrying this T cell receptor beta chain is medium-sized (0.01 to 0.1%). Germline CDR1 MNHEY, CDR2 SVGAGI. V was pared by 5 bases and J by 2 bases, with 1 base of the junction left unmatched. This CDR3 comprises 15 residues. These data originate in a study of blood T cell repertoires in COVID-19. Background on the study: Specimens from acute and convalescent COVID-19 originated in the United States, Italy and Spain.

Original processing notes: Researchers report that nucleated cell counts were estimated from reference gene primer amplification. The method was immunoSEQ multiplex PCR; TCRdb's version includes in-frame clones alone and lacks a portion of them. V and J calls and clone size follow that table, whereas D and trimming were derived from the DNA. The table shows approximately 170,000 clones, with more than 85% occurring only once. This sequence joins TRBV6-5 and TRBJ2-5; 14 bases fit TRBD2. The source material was peripheral blood. The TCR originated in a man aged 25-40 years with acute or convalescent COVID-19. CDR3 loop: CASSRLAGGQETQYF. For the CDR3, the DNA is TGTGCCAGCAGTAGACTAGCGGGGGGGCAAGAGACCCAGTACTTC.